This T cell receptor beta chain originates from a study of regulatory T cells in long-lasting Graves disease. Study findings and constraints: Accuracy was perhaps lowered by the small sample size. The study found TRBV28, TRBJ1-2 and TRBJ2-5 favored in persistent disease.

From germline, CDR1 is GTSNPN and CDR2 SVGIG (reference sequence). After removal of 5 bases from V and 6 bases from J, the junction contained 8 bases not matched to a gene. The CDR3 spans 14 residues. Construction of TCR beta libraries relied on iRepertoire HTBI primers and on Arm-PCR targeting CDR3 regions. Authors' data handling: Around 59 TRBV and 12 to 15 TRBJ segments were identified across samples. MiXCR, run by TCRdb on the multiplex PCR reads, gives a single entry per CDR3 protein. The authors' filters were not applied to this entry. The data show roughly 500,000 distinct CDR3 sequences, approximately 15% seen once. Time point in this sample: newly diagnosed GD, antithyroid drugs for less than 3 months. Generation of the TCR library employed RNA extracted from PBMCs. As to this clonotype: The antigen is undetermined.

This same sample was also taken into another study, of T cells in Graves' hyperthyroidism and ophthalmopathy. That source notes: Blood also held most thyroid clonotypes expanded beyond 0.001.

The rearrangement joins TRBV30 to TRBJ2-3, with 10 bases matching TRBD1. Sequencing used peripheral blood mononuclear cells (PBMCs), obtained at new diagnosis, from a patient treated with antithyroid drugs. This clonotype was obtained from a man aged 25 to 40 with Graves disease. CDR3 in amino acids: CAWGAGTGDDTQYF. The CDR3 DNA reads TGTGCCTGGGGAGCTGGGACAGGGGACGATACGCAGTATTTT.